This paragraph covers one T cell receptor (beta chain) sequence. No antigen is known for it. One junction end does not reproduce the germline sequence, and a read error may be involved. Via the germline V gene, CDR1 is SGDLS and CDR2 YYNGEE. The CDR3 runs 13 residues from the cysteine to the phenylalanine. Only the CDR3 part of the read is kept: 39 bases, read in frame from the first base. Library preparation was by the immunoSEQ multiplex PCR assay. A mixture of 60 forward primers for TCR Vbeta segments and 13 reverse primers for TCR Jbeta segments was used in the multiplex PCR. The CDR3 region of rearranged TCR beta genes was amplified from genomic DNA by a multiplex PCR assay. The amplified TCR beta libraries were sequenced on the Illumina HiSeq System as 87-base-pair reads. The authors processed their data as follows. A later analysis counted tens of millions of unique TCR beta chains across the 550 to 700 repertoires, and roughly 10 million of these chains were shared by at least two donors. Raw reads were error-corrected and collapsed into unique sequences by a nearest-neighbor algorithm in which closely related sequences were merged to remove PCR and sequencing errors. To assign V, D and J gene segments, CDR3 sequences were aligned to IMGT reference sequences. For a sequence to be retained, a match of at least six nucleotides was required to both a V gene segment and a J gene segment. Rearrangements were called productive when the CDR3 lacked stop codons and stayed in frame with V and J; all others were non-productive. CDR3 was defined by IMGT convention, running from the second conserved V-encoded cysteine to the conserved J-encoded phenylalanine. The earlier analysis of about 570 of the donors excluded any sequence lacking an unambiguous match to a single V gene segment. An earlier analysis of fewer than 750 of the donors classified V segments as functional when productive rearrangements were above 56.7% and as segregating when the standard deviation between donors was above 5%. A statistical classification framework was built for diagnosing cytomegalovirus status from the catalog of TCR beta chain sequences. In a later analysis, TCR nucleotide sequences were compared against IMGT/GENE-DB human TR gene sequences so that V and J genes could be assigned. In a later analysis, CDR3 sequences and most-parsimonious VDJ recombination scenarios were assigned using the TCRdist pipeline. A later analysis defined each TCR beta chain by its CDR3 amino acid sequence plus V-gene family, and excluded reads lacking a unique V-gene family. In a later analysis, 450 to 600 highly shared, low-generation-probability nucleotide sequences were removed to address suspected cross-contamination and a sequencing artifact. In a later analysis, a clonal expansion index was calculated for each public chain from normalized within-repertoire ranks of inferred template counts. Generation probabilities in a later analysis came from a VDJ recombination model fitted to out-of-frame rearrangements, and those results were checked against IGoR. In a later analysis, hypergeometric tests were used to score TCR-TCR, TCR-HLA and TCR-CMV co-occurrence, with a repertoire-size bias correction applied to TCR pairs. To estimate false discovery rates, a later analysis permuted the HLA or CMV assignments 20 times. In a later analysis, co-occurring TCRs were grouped using DBSCAN, and TCRdist sequence similarity was added for clustering within HLA-allele-positive subsets. For co-occurrence clustering, repertoires with fewer than 30,000 or more than 120,000 public chains were excluded, along with four to six repertoires with anomalous nucleotide sharing. In TCRdb, the immuneACCESS table is reduced to in-frame sequences with V and J assigned. These tables do not hold every clone; where another copy was compared, an unresolved V gene accounts for under half, and the others remain unexplained. From that table come the V and J calls and clone size; the DNA was used to work out D and trimming. In all, the sample holds some 190,000 clones, and roughly three quarters of those were seen once. The ten largest clones add up to 1.5% to 2% of the sample.

The data belong to a study of cytomegalovirus exposure and HLA in healthy donors (dated by TCRdb to the late 2010s). Turning to the overall study: According to an earlier analysis of a few hundred of the donors, some 170 million T cells yielded 90 million to 130 million unique TCR beta sequences and 276 Gb of sequence data. An early release covering 500 to 750 HLA-typed donors comprised about 300 gigabases of sequencing data and around 86 million unique TCR sequences. Of the roughly 410 genotyped donors, less than 90% were placed in the genetic ancestry cluster associated with self-reported Caucasian donors. The study aimed to test whether cataloging public T cell receptors could reveal signatures of past pathogen exposure. The study used immunosequencing to profile the T cell repertoires of approximately 650 subjects and linked those repertoires to cytomegalovirus serostatus. A separate validation cohort of more than 100 different subjects was used in addition to the 666-subject first cohort. To predict cytomegalovirus infection status, the study combined high-throughput TCR immunosequencing, statistical association of individual TCRs with disease status, and machine learning. A later analysis re-analyzed previously published TCR beta repertoires from 550 to 700 donors and added high-resolution HLA genotyping to study TCR occurrence patterns. In the later analysis, no new phenotypic data were used to find candidate immune exposures; instead, reliance was placed on TCR beta sequences and their occurrence across donors. An earlier analysis of a few hundred of the donors applied high-throughput TCR beta sequencing to assess whether each TCR beta V gene segment acted as functional or pseudogenic. Donor age, sex, ethnicity and CMV serostatus were collected together with the repertoire data. A later genetic analysis took genome-wide SNP genotypes for about three fifths of the roughly 670 donors and used that subset as a discovery cohort. Every discovery cohort repertoire had been produced on one sequencing platform. HLA typing included class I and class II loci at four-digit resolution. The number of typed donors differed by locus: roughly 620-630 for A, B, C, DRB1 and DQB1; approximately 520 for DQA1; around 610 for DPA1; and some 470 for DPB1. About five DR-DQ haplotypes were handled as single units for association and clustering because linkage in the cohort was strong. Across some 400 genotyped donors of the cohort, an average of approximately 220,000 unique TCR beta nucleotide sequences per donor were sequenced, and about a sixth of those sequences were non-productive. Results the study describes overall, beyond this receptor: Cytomegalovirus status was reported to be diagnosed by the classifier with high specificity and sensitivity in both the original and validation cohorts. The authors suggested that the approach could potentially be extended to other disease states and immunological phenotypes. Most TCR sequences were observed very rarely across donors, whereas some public TCRs were present in many individuals. In a later analysis, TCR association rates were found to vary across HLA loci, with the most associated TCRs seen for DRB1 alleles and the fewest for HLA-C alleles. The presence/absence analyses assumed that sequencing depth was roughly uniform across donors, and that assumption may not be true. A later analysis associated 15,000 to 20,000 TCR beta sequences with specific HLA alleles at a false discovery rate of 0.05. A further reported finding was that TCR beta sequences accurately predicted the HLA-A and HLA-B alleles for most subjects in the first cohort. Broadly in line with IMGT annotations, most TCR beta V segments showed up in productive rearrangements about 90% or about 30% of the time in an earlier analysis of under 700 of the donors. Compared with the approximately 670-donor mean, donors in an Asian-associated ancestry cluster had fewer N-insertions in productive TCRs, according to a later genetic analysis. The study gave a list of some 150 TCR beta chains associated with cytomegalovirus. In vitro tests confirmed that a few of the cytomegalovirus-associated TCR beta chains recognize cytomegalovirus antigens. The earlier analysis of 587 of the donors excluded fewer than 20 rarely observed V segments, including chromosome 9 orphons, because counts were too low. The cohort was sequenced for TCR beta chains only, and without alpha or paired-chain data the features that could be detected were limited. The 87-base-pair reads could not distinguish some IMGT-functional V segments, including TRBV6-2 and TRBV6-3, so those segments were excluded. Correlated functional status among segregating V segments might reflect linkage disequilibrium, but an unknown experimental factor could not be ruled out. An association between a missense DCLRE1C variant and V-gene and J-gene trimming of TCR beta chains was found in a later genetic analysis and replicated in an independent cohort. The sequencing pipeline was judged likely to have produced a cluster of highly shared sequence variants as a technical artifact. Because HLA typing was unavailable for some donors at each locus, only the typed subset was used in association tests. In a later analysis, HLA-associated TCR beta chains showed more clonal expansion and lower generation probabilities than non-associated chains that were equally common. A later analysis reported that several top co-occurrence clusters appeared linked to parvovirus B19, influenza, CMV and Epstein-Barr virus. When HLA alleles, especially DR and DQ, strongly co-occurred, TCR associations were difficult to assign to individual alleles. Most CMV-associated TCR beta chains appeared to be HLA-restricted in a later analysis, and the HLA associations seemed to be driven largely by CMV exposure. For the cohort, immune exposure information was limited to CMV serostatus.

The cohort comprised fewer than 700 healthy bone marrow donors. Cohort members were all nominally healthy when sampled, although unrecorded immune exposures were likely present. The donor tested CMV seronegative and was one of the 352 seronegative cohort members. A peripheral blood sample was provided by each donor, and peripheral blood mononuclear cells were used for TCR beta sequencing. The Qiagen DNeasy Blood Extraction Kit was used to extract genomic DNA from the blood cell samples. The sequence was obtained from a woman aged 50 to 60 in good health and CMV-seronegative. The rearrangement joined TRBV9 to TRBJ1-2; 7 bases in the middle match TRBD1. The sample was PBMCs. The CDR3 loop reads CASSGTANYGYTF. The DNA reads as follows: TGTGCCAGTAGCGGGACAGCTAACTATGGCTACACCTTC.